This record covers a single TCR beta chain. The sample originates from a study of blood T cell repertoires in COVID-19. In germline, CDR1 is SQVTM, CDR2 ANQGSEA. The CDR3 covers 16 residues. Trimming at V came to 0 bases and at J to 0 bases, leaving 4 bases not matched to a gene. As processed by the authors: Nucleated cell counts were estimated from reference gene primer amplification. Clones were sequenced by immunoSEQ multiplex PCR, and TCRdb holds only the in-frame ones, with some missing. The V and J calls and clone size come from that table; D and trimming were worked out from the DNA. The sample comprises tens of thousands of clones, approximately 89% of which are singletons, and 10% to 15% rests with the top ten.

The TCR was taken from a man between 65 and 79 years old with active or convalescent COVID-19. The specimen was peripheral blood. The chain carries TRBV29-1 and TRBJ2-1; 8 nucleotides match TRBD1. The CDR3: CSVEDQGALSYNEQFF. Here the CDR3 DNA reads TGCAGCGTTGAAGATCAGGGGGCACTCTCCTACAATGAGCAGTTCTTC.